This T cell receptor (beta chain) is drawn from a study of identical twins. The CDR3 length is 13 residues. CDR1 and CDR2 (germline): MNHNS, SASEGT. Trimming left V 1 base short and J 6 bases short, with 10 bases between. Overall study findings and caveats: Insertion counts were lower in abundant cord blood beta clonotypes, a trend that memory repertoires did not show. Weaker excess twin sharing was seen among beta out-of-frame sequences.

Each CDR3 protein gets one entry after TCRdb re-called the 5' RACE reads with MiXCR. The sample includes 350,000 or so distinct CDR3 sequences, around 9% of them seen just once. To note about this clonotype: What it recognizes is unknown.

This clonotype originated in a woman aged 50 to 60 in good health. The chain has TRBV6-1 and TRBJ2-7, with D perhaps TRBD1 (5 bases). The sample was naive T cells sorted from blood. Here the CDR3 reads CASSEGRQTEQYF. In nucleotides, the CDR3 is TGTGCCAGCAGTGAAGGCCGACAGACCGAGCAGTACTTC.